Listed below are T cell receptor beta chains from one sample, sequenced in a study of CD8+ T cells in alopecia areata. Measured with immunoSEQ multiplex PCR; TCRdb has only the in-frame clones, and not every one. This table has some 80,000 clones, approximately 66% appearing once. The sample in question was CD8+ T cells sorted from blood, obtained at week 24, from a patient treated with tofacitinib. These receptor sequences come from a human donor with alopecia areata. Both conserved end residues are part of each CDR3. Fields, in order: clone size, V gene, D gene, J gene, CDR3 length, CDR3 DNA, CDR3 protein. D genes are given only for firm matches. Some rows mark clone size as missing; the rest say once, few, many or name a class of expanded clone.

>-|TRBV11-2|-|TRBJ2-7|16
TGTGCCAGCAGCTTAGAAGAGACAGGAGACACCTACGAGCAGTACTTC
CASSLEETGDTYEQYF
>-|TRBV5-1|TRBD1|TRBJ2-7|13
TGCGCCAGCAGCTATGGACAGGCCTACGAGCAGTACTTC
CASSYGQAYEQYF
>-|TRBV5-1|-|TRBJ1-1|14
TGCGCCAGCAGCCGTCCGGGACAGAACACTGAAGCTTTCTTT
CASSRPGQNTEAFF
>-|TRBV29-1|TRBD2|TRBJ2-1|13
TGCAGCGTTCACAGCGGGGACGACAATGAGCAGTTCTTC
CSVHSGDDNEQFF
>few|TRBV4-1|-|TRBJ2-1|13
TGCGCCAGCAGCCTCGAGTATAGCCATGAGCAGTTCTTC
CASSLEYSHEQFF
>few|TRBV28|-|TRBJ1-2|14
TGTGCCAGCAGTTTGCGGGGGGTTCTGTATGGCTACACCTTC
CASSLRGVLYGYTF
>-|TRBV28|-|TRBJ1-5|15
TGTGCCAGCAGTTTAGCAGGGGATAGCAATCAGCCCCAGCATTTT
CASSLAGDSNQPQHF
>many|TRBV4-3|TRBD2|TRBJ2-1|16
TGCGCCAGCAGCCAAGATCGACTAGCGGGAGTCTATGAGCAGTTCTTC
CASSQDRLAGVYEQFF
>-|TRBV27|TRBD1|TRBJ1-1|14
TGTGCCAGCAGTGTTACAGGGGTGAACACTGAAGCTTTCTTT
CASSVTGVNTEAFF
>-|TRBV4-1|-|TRBJ2-7|13
TGCGCCAGCAGCTTAAAGGAGCAATACGAGCAGTACTTC
CASSLKEQYEQYF
>few|TRBV28|TRBD2|TRBJ2-1|18
TGTGCCAGCAGCGACGGACTAGCGGGAGAGCTTTCCTACAATGAGCAGTTCTTC
CASSDGLAGELSYNEQFF
>-|TRBV11-2|-|TRBJ1-1|14
TGTGCCAGCAGCTTAGGGACCGGGTCTACTGAAGCTTTCTTT
CASSLGTGSTEAFF
>-|TRBV30|-|TRBJ2-6|14
TGTGCCTGGAGTCCCGGAGCCGGGGCCAACGTCCTGACTTTC
CAWSPGAGANVLTF
>-|TRBV7-9|TRBD1|TRBJ2-1|15
TGTGCCAGCAGCTTTTCCGGGACAGGGGTCCATGAGCAGTTCTTC
CASSFSGTGVHEQFF
>-|TRBV7-6|-|TRBJ2-7|13
TGTGCCAGCAGCTTAGAAGGGTACTACGAGCAGTACTTC
CASSLEGYYEQYF
>-|TRBV27|TRBD2|TRBJ2-3|16
TGTGCCAGCAGTTCAACTAGCGGGAGCGTAACAGATACGCAGTATTTT
CASSSTSGSVTDTQYF
>once|TRBV29-1|-|TRBJ2-7|13
TGCAGCGTTGTGGTCCAAAACGTCGACGAGCAGTACTTC
CSVVVQNVDEQYF
>-|TRBV29-1|-|TRBJ2-7|13
TGCAGCGTTGAAACAGGGAGCTCCTACGAGCAGTACTTC
CSVETGSSYEQYF
>-|TRBV7-9|-|TRBJ2-6|17
TGTGCCAGCAGCTTCGACCCAGCCACTTCTGGGGCCAACGTCCTGACTTTC
CASSFDPATSGANVLTF
>-|TRBV7-8|TRBD1|TRBJ1-5|15
TGTGCCAGCAGCGAGGGGGCAGGGGTGGATCAGCCCCAGCATTTT
CASSEGAGVDQPQHF
>-|TRBV4-1|TRBD2|TRBJ2-7|17
TGCGCCAGCAGCCAAGACCCAACTAGCGGGGGGACCTACGAGCAGTACTTC
CASSQDPTSGGTYEQYF